The TCR beta chain under discussion was sequenced for a study of molecular identifiers for immune sequencing clone quantification (dated by TCRdb to the late 2010s). About the investigation overall: In a replicate experiment, RNA from roughly 21,000 or 96,000 naive CD8 T cells was split into five aliquots, four of which were sequenced. This methods study benchmarked molecular-identifier clustering-based TCR repertoire sequencing (MIDCIRS) and TCR RNA copy counting, using CD8 T cells to do so. Findings and caveats that apply to the study as a whole: Highly expanded clone sizes could be underestimated if identical TCR molecules share a barcode. Without barcode sub-clustering, chimeric consensus sequences inflated TCR diversity; chimeras reached as high as 47%. Spiked-in Jurkat TCR RNA equal to a single cell's worth was reported to be detectable even within 1,100,000 naive CD8 T cells. Modeling gave around 3 recovered TCR RNA copies per cell versus 7.5 to 10 by digital PCR, implying approximately 30% capture efficiency. Clones above 20 RNA copies held over 98% of molecules in CMV-specific effector cells but under 1% in naive cells. The naive libraries included spiked-in Jurkat TCR RNA (about 9 copies' worth), and this Jurkat TCR RNA is not part of the donor repertoire.

With regard to this clonotype: Its antigen remains undetermined. One base away there is no much larger clone; base qualities are not given.

Libraries of naive CD8 T cells were generated from roughly 21,000 to 960,000 sorted cells, with 10%, 30% or 50% of the purified RNA used. On a BD FACSAria II, naive CD8 T cells were FACS-sorted as CD8+CD4-CCR7+CD45RA+ and collected into RLT Plus buffer. Detection sensitivity was tested by spiking Jurkat RNA equal to some 11 TCR copies' worth into samples containing roughly 17,000-1,100,000 naive CD8 T cells. Enrichment of CD8 T cells was done with RosetteSep CD8+ T Cell Enrichment Cocktail plus Ficoll-Paque, and ACK red cell lysis came afterward. V lost 6 bases and J lost 4 bases; the stretch between them is 22 bases long. The cysteine opens and the phenylalanine closes a CDR3 of 16 amino acids. The only DNA kept is the CDR3, 48 bases in frame from the first base. The CDR1 and CDR2 encoded by the germline V gene (reference sequence) are MNHEY and SMNVEV. Libraries came from PCR. The run used a NextSeq 500. Bulk TCR libraries were prepared as previously described, using TCR primers listed in Table S5. The Qiagen AllPrep DNA/RNA kit was used to purify total RNA. Before analysis, reads from multiple sequencing runs of the same library were pooled. The authors processed their data as follows. Only reads with exact TCR constant sequence were kept, trimmed to 150 nt, and grouped by their 12-nt molecular barcodes. Within each barcode group, reads were sub-clustered at a 15% Levenshtein threshold, and quality-weighted consensus sequences were built per RNA molecule. Non-functional sequences were discarded, and so were lower-count sequences lying one edit away from another sequence. On the basis of fitting two negative binomial distributions, barcode sub-clusters with fewer than 20% of the maximum read count were discarded. TCRdb passed the public sequencing reads through fastp at Q25 and MiXCR, retaining productive beta sequences. Each record represents a unique CDR3 protein, reported with the most common genes and DNA among its rows. These V and J calls derive from TCRdb rather than the authors' analysis. The sample contains about half a million distinct CDR3 sequences, about 25% of them found a single time. Of the sample, 0.7% to 0.9% falls within the top ten clones.

Sample: naive CD8+ T cells from blood, with Jurkat cell RNA spiked in. Explained via the paper, the cell subset or site label denotes: FACS-sorted CD8+CD4-CCR7+CD45RA+ naive T cells. The chain couples TRBV27 to TRBJ2-7; 6 matching bases give a weak D call of TRBD1. The clonotype originates from a human donor in good health. Some libraries in this study had Jurkat cell RNA spiked in. CDR3 region: CASSIMDAGQHYEQYF. At the DNA level, the sequence is TGTGCCAGCAGCATAATGGATGCAGGACAGCATTACGAGCAGTACTTC.